The present T cell receptor beta chain was sequenced within a study of post-analysis software for immune sequencing data. Study-level background: Both relapsing-remitting and secondary progressive multiple sclerosis featured among the disease courses, as did progressive-relapsing multiple sclerosis.

Findings and limits, study-wide: For normalized Chao1 diversity, multiple sclerosis patients scored significantly lower than controls did. Strong co-clustering by F measure was evident for samples that had been prepared in the same batch. Controls had lower frequencies than patients of four or five TRBV segments, which included TRBV5-6, TRBV5-1 and TRBV20-1.

CDR3 size: 15 residues. This clonotype was detected once. The antigen is unknown. Compared with germline, one end of the junction differs, possibly owing to a read error. TCR beta libraries were prepared from cDNA with unique molecular identifiers. TCRdb re-analysed the PCR reads in MiXCR, keeping a single row per CDR3 protein. The sample lists 650,000 to 900,000 distinct CDR3 sequences, roughly 46% occurring once. The sequenced sample consisted of blood. The chain has TRBV12-3 or TRBV12-4 and TRBJ2-3; a possible D gene is TRBD2 (6 bases). The receptor was isolated from a girl between 10 and 17 years old with multiple sclerosis. The chain's CDR3 is CASSFPRGGTDTQYF. The CDR3 DNA reads as TGTGCCAGCAGTTTCCCGAGGGGAGGCACAGATACGCAATATTTT.